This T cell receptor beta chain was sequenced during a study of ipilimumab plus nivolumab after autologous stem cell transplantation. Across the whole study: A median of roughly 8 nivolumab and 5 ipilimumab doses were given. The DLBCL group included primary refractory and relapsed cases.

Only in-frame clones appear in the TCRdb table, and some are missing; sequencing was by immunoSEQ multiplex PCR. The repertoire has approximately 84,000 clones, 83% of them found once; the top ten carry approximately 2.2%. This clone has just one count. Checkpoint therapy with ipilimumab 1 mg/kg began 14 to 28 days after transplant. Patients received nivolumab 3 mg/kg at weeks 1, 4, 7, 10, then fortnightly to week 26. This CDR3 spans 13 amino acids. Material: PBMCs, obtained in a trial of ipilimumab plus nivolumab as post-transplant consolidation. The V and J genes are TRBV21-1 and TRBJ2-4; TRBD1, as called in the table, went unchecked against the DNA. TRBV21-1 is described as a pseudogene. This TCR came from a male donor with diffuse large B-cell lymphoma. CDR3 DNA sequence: TGTGCCGAGGGGGTTCTAGCCAAAAACATTCAGTACTTC. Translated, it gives CAEGVLAKNIQYF.